This T cell receptor beta chain was observed in a study of T cell responses to AZD1222 COVID-19 vaccine (dated by TCRdb to the early 2020s). Broadly, across the study: TCR sequencing was performed for 230 to 250 trial participants, of whom about 210 were given two doses of AZD1222 and some 25 were given two doses of MenACWY control vaccine. Trial participants were enrolled into age subgroups of 18-55, 56-69 and 70-plus years, which contained about 150, 28 and 57 TCR-sequenced participants, respectively. The full study reports these points: Conclusions about previously exposed vaccinees are limited, since just six AZD1222 recipients were seropositive for SARS-CoV-2 at baseline. Participants were mostly white British and included more females than males, and it was suggested by the authors that clonal diversity may have been underestimated. Vaccine-associated CD4 TCRs spanned the whole spike protein, with dominant responses in regions 160-218 and 743-854. Reportedly, close to half of the unique spike-specific TCRs recognized epitopes lying outside the regions that are mutated in the B.1.351 and B.1.1.7 variants. After two AZD1222 doses, both the breadth and the depth of spike-specific TCRs were significantly higher than at day 0 and than in MenACWY recipients. Because no day 14 peak-response samples were available, the repertoires could be characterized only after the peak T cell response. In the small 56-69-year group, the increase in depth fell short of significance, most likely because of low power.

Taken from the germline V gene, the CDR1 and CDR2 loops are MNHEY and SVGAGI. The cysteine opens and the phenylalanine closes a CDR3 of 15 amino acids. This entry keeps only the CDR3 DNA: 45 bases, framed from base 1. At the junction V is shortened by 6 bases and J by 4 bases, with 16 bases in between. The CDR3 regions of human TCRbeta chains were subjected to immunosequencing. Concerning the study's data processing: TCRs in the repertoires were compared against a reference library of SARS-CoV-2-specific TCRs that had been generated with the MIRA antigen-specificity platform. Breadth was defined as the fraction of unique TCRs that were SARS-CoV-2-associated. Depth was defined as the fraction of total T cells that were SARS-CoV-2-associated. Each spike-specific TCR was assigned to its reactive spike region and to a CD4 or CD8 class using the MIRA data. Log10-transformed breadth and depth values were compared by one-way ANOVA with Sidak's multiple comparisons tests. TCRdb mirrors the immuneACCESS table, restricted to in-frame sequences. Some clones are absent from its copies; in checked studies, under half trace to an unresolved V gene, and the reason for the others is unknown. V, J and clone size are taken as reported in that table, and D and trimming were inferred from the DNA itself. The sample table records some 100,000 clones; 80% to 95% of these occur just once. Roughly 3% of the sample lies in the top ten.

Details on this clone: Its recognized antigen is unknown. No base quality values were provided; no much bigger clone lies one nucleotide off.

The time point label here, explained by the study, means: about 28 days (+/-7) after the second vaccine dose. Because spike-specific TCR depth and breadth did not differ between the two schedules, AZD1222 recipients who got a second dose at roughly 4 weeks were pooled with those who got a second dose at roughly 12 weeks. The vaccinee samples were drawn from two UK trials, COV001 and COV002, one of which was a single-blind randomized controlled phase 2/3 trial testing AZD1222 (ChAdOx1 nCoV-19) in healthy adults. For TCRbeta chain sequencing, PBMC samples were collected from trial participants at day 0 and at day 28 after the second dose.

This chain joins TRBV6-5 to TRBJ1-5; the D region possibly corresponds to TRBD1 (6 bases align). This TCR derives from an adult who received the AZD1222 COVID-19 vaccine. Sequences were derived from peripheral blood, sampled 28 days after the second AZD1222 dose. The DNA sequence follows: TGTGCCAGCAGAAAGGACAGAACGGTTAATCAGCCCCAGCATTTT. The resulting protein is CASRKDRTVNQPQHF.